This entry lists 15 T cell receptor beta chains sequenced from one sample in a study of beta chain features in type 1 diabetes. General study points: TCRB CDR3 length was moderately but significantly reduced in all four CD4+ subsets of Type 1 diabetes patients.

The study reverse transcribed the entire isolated RNA, so it sequenced expressed TCRB transcripts. Method: immunoSEQ multiplex PCR; TCRdb's copy keeps in-frame clones and lacks some. The sample has 250,000 to 350,000 clones, approximately 15% seen once. Antigens for these TCRs are unknown. Sequences were obtained from naive CD4+ T cells from blood. These receptors were collected from a man aged 18 to 35 with type 1 diabetes.

V usage is TRBV29-1 and J usage is TRBJ2-2; 7 bases fit TRBD1. V trimming: 4 bases; J trimming: 2 bases; junction bases outside the gene matches: 7. CDR1 is SQVTM and CDR2 is ANQGSEA in the germline V gene. The CDR3 is 15 amino acids. For the CDR3, the DNA is TGCAGCGTTGTATCGGGACAGTCAAACACCGGGGAGCTGTTTTTT. It encodes CSVVSGQSNTGELFF.

This clone was observed a handful of times. The chain has TRBV5-1 and TRBJ2-7; D gene ambiguous. The V and J ends lost 0 bases and 6 bases respectively, with 13 bases between them. Germline assignment: CDR1 SGHRS and CDR2 YFSETQ. CDR3 length: 14 residues. CDR3: CASSLDPAVAEQYF. CDR3 nucleotide sequence: TGCGCCAGCAGCTTGGACCCCGCAGTCGCCGAGCAGTACTTC.

This clone came up a few times. The rearrangement uses TRBV28 and TRBJ1-2; the D gene is possibly TRBD1 (6 bases). V was shortened by 11 bases and J by 5 bases, with 12 bases between the two germline ends. Germline CDR1 and CDR2: MDHEN and SYDVKM. The CDR3 consists of 11 residues. The DNA for the CDR3 is TGTGCCGGGGGGGCAGGGTATGGCTACACCTTC. Its translation: CAGGAGYGYTF.

V and J are TRBV5-6 and TRBJ2-7; 10 nucleotides agree with TRBD1. This CDR3 is 15 amino acids long. Germline assignment: CDR1 SGHDT and CDR2 YYEEEE. The V segment lost 7 bases and the J segment 6 bases; nucleotides outside the gene matches: 13. The CDR3 region is CASSLRGTGVAEQYF. Here the CDR3 DNA reads TGTGCCAGCTCGTTACGCGGGACAGGGGTAGCCGAGCAGTACTTC. Complete variable domain (other parts from reference TRBV5-6 and TRBJ2-7): DAGVTQSPTHLIKTRGQQVTLRCSPKSGHDTVSWYQQALGQGPQFIFQYYEEEERQRGNFPDRFSGHQFPNYSSELNVNALLLGDSALYLCASSLRGTGVAEQYFGPGTRLTVT.

With respect to this clone: This clone may be a read error of a much larger clone one base away. The V call is TRBV5-6, the J call TRBJ2-7; D gene unclear. This CDR3 contains 11 residues. CDR1 and CDR2 (germline): SGHDT, YYEEEE. Trimming pared 3 bases from V and 3 bases from J, leaving 4 bases between. The CDR3 region has the DNA TGTGCCAGCAGCTCTTTCTACGAGCAGTACTTC. Translating gives CASSSFYEQYF. Full variable domain (missing parts from reference TRBV5-6 and TRBJ2-7): DAGVTQSPTHLIKTRGQQVTLRCSPKSGHDTVSWYQQALGQGPQFIFQYYEEEERQRGNFPDRFSGHQFPNYSSELNVNALLLGDSALYLCASSSFYEQYFGPGTRLTVT.

CDR3 in amino acids: CASRRTTDHNEQFF. DNA for the CDR3: TGTGCCAGCAGAAGGACGACAGACCACAATGAGCAGTTCTTC. The chain couples TRBV4-2 to TRBJ2-1, with D possibly TRBD1 on 5 matching bases. CDR1 and CDR2 (germline): LGHNA, YNFKEQ. Trimming pared 6 bases from V and 5 bases from J, leaving 14 bases between. CDR3 length: 14 residues.

The chain employs TRBV27 and TRBJ2-7; 13 bases map to TRBD2. Germline trimming cut 1 base from V and 0 bases from J; bases unmatched to any gene: 3. The CDR3 totals 17 residues. CDR1 MNHEY and CDR2 SMNVEV come from the germline V gene (reference sequence). The CDR3 sequence is CASSLYGLAGDSYEQYF. The CDR3, as DNA: TGTGCCAGCAGTTTATACGGACTAGCGGGGGACTCCTACGAGCAGTACTTC.

This rearrangement joins TRBV7-8 to TRBJ2-4, with D possibly matching TRBD1 (5 bases). Germline-derived CDR1 and CDR2 are SGHVS and FQNEAQ. This CDR3 is built from 15 residues. V was clipped by 5 bases and J by 6 bases, with 17 bases between them. The DNA of the CDR3 is TGTGCCAGCAGCCCACAGACAGAGTTTTTAAACATTCAGTACTTC. Translating it yields CASSPQTEFLNIQYF.

The chain combines TRBV18 with TRBJ2-1; 8 bases align to TRBD2. The germline V gene encodes CDR1 KGHSH and CDR2 LQKENI. This CDR3 has 15 residues. V trimming: 4 bases; J trimming: 2 bases; junction bases outside the gene matches: 4. The CDR3 protein is CASSLAGGTYNEQFF. CDR3 DNA: TGTGCCAGCTCACTTGCGGGGGGTACCTACAATGAGCAGTTCTTC. The variable domain in full, with the rest retrieved from reference TRBV18 and TRBJ2-1, is NAGVMQNPRHLVRRRGQEARLRCSPMKGHSHVYWYRQLPEEGLKFMVYLQKENIIDESGMPKERFSAEFPKEGPSILRIQQVVRGDSAAYFCASSLAGGTYNEQFFGPGTRLTVL.

The J gene is TRBJ2-1, the V gene TRBV6-6, with a possible D match to TRBD2 (5 bases). V was pared by 5 bases and J by 0 bases, with 11 bases between. This CDR3 is built from 15 residues. CDR1 is MNHNY and CDR2 is SVGAGI in the germline V gene (reference sequence). CDR3 coding DNA: TGTGCCAGCAGTCTCCGGGGTAGCTCCTACAATGAGCAGTTCTTC. Protein sequence: CASSLRGSSYNEQFF.

This clone occurred a few times. This chain links TRBV27 with TRBJ1-2; 9 bases agree with TRBD1. Germline CDR1 reads MNHEY; CDR2 reads SMNVEV (reference sequence). J lost 5 bases, V lost 2 bases, and 12 bases had no gene match. This CDR3 is built from 17 residues. The CDR3 coding sequence is TGTGCCAGCAGTTTAACTCCCGGGACAGGGAATCGATATGGCTACACCTTC. It yields the protein CASSLTPGTGNRYGYTF.

The chain joins TRBV19 to TRBJ2-1, with 12 bases that match TRBD2. Unmatched junction bases numbered 11, after V lost 6 bases and J lost 8 bases. Germline CDR1 is LNHDA and CDR2 is SQIVND (reference sequence). This CDR3 is built from 16 residues. CDR3 protein: CASSPLAGGFSDEQFF. The DNA for the CDR3 is TGTGCCAGTAGCCCCCTAGCGGGAGGGTTTAGCGATGAGCAGTTCTTC. The whole variable domain, remainder taken from reference TRBV19 and TRBJ2-1, is DGGITQSPKYLFRKEGQNVTLSCEQNLNHDAMYWYRQDPGQGLRLIYYSQIVNDFQKGDIAEGYSVSREKKESFPLTVTSAQKNPTAFYLCASSPLAGGFSDEQFFGPGTRLTVL.

The chain has TRBV6-5 and TRBJ2-2; 11 positions agree with TRBD1. CDR1 and CDR2 (germline): MNHEY, SVGAGI. The trim removed 10 bases at V and 5 bases at J, leaving 6 bases unmatched. The CDR3 covers 14 residues. CDR3 residues: CATLRDRGTGELFF. The CDR3 DNA sequence: TGTGCCACCCTCCGGGACAGGGGGACCGGGGAGCTGTTTTTT.

This clone has only a few counts. J is TRBJ2-6 and V is TRBV6-6, with 8 bases matching TRBD1. Looked up from germline, CDR1 is MNHNY and CDR2 is SVGAGI (reference sequence). V lost 5 bases and J lost 2; bases outside the gene matches: 2. The CDR3 has 15 residues. DNA for the CDR3: TGTGCCAGCAGTCAGGACAGGGCTGGGGCCAACGTCCTGACTTTC. Translating gives CASSQDRAGANVLTF.

V and J are TRBV5-4 and TRBJ1-2, with 8 bases lining up with TRBD1. The CDR3 spans 13 residues. Trimming at V came to 5 bases and at J to 4 bases, leaving 4 bases not matched to a gene. Germline CDR1 reads SGHNT; CDR2 reads YYREEE (reference sequence). CDR3 loop: CASRFTGGYGYTF. The CDR3 DNA reads TGTGCCAGCAGGTTTACAGGGGGCTATGGCTACACCTTC.